This TCR beta chain originates from a study of T cell responses to AZD1222 COVID-19 vaccine (dated by TCRdb to about 2021). Context from the whole study: AZD1222 recipients given second doses at about 4 weeks or at about 12 weeks were pooled, since spike-specific TCR depth and breadth were not found to differ between the two schedules. Trial participants were enrolled by age into subgroups of 18-55, 56-69 and 70-plus years, and roughly 150, 30 and 60 TCR-sequenced participants, respectively, were included in these subgroups. A total of under 250 trial participants underwent TCR sequencing, of whom roughly 210 had received two doses of AZD1222 and 26 had received two doses of the MenACWY control vaccine.

What the study reported, not specific to this receptor: Conclusions about previously exposed vaccinees are limited because only five to seven AZD1222 recipients were SARS-CoV-2 seropositive at baseline. The vaccine-associated CD4 TCRs covered the entire spike protein, and the dominant responses fell in regions 160-218 and 743-854. Because no day 14 peak-response samples were available, the repertoires could be characterized only after the peak T cell response. Nearly half of unique spike-specific TCRs reportedly recognized epitopes outside regions mutated in the B.1.351 and B.1.1.7 variants. Participants were mostly white British and included more females than males, and it was suggested by the authors that clonal diversity may have been underestimated. Spike-specific TCR breadth and depth rose significantly after two AZD1222 doses compared with day 0 and with MenACWY recipients. In the small 56-69-year group, the increase in depth fell short of significance, most likely because of low power.

The CDR3 regions of human TCRbeta chains were analyzed by immunosequencing. The source study handled its data this way. TCRs in the repertoires were compared against a reference library of SARS-CoV-2-specific TCRs that had been generated with the MIRA antigen-specificity platform. Breadth was defined as the fraction of unique TCRs that were SARS-CoV-2-associated. Depth was defined as the fraction of total T cells that were SARS-CoV-2-associated. Using the MIRA data, each spike-specific TCR was mapped to the spike region that the TCR reacts to and placed in a CD4 or CD8 class. Log10-transformed breadth and depth values were compared by one-way ANOVA with Sidak's multiple comparisons tests. In TCRdb, the immuneACCESS table is reduced to in-frame sequences with V and J assigned. These tables do not hold every clone; where another copy was compared, an unresolved V gene accounts for under half, and the others remain unexplained. V and J calls and clone size follow that table, whereas D and trimming were derived from the DNA. This sample has approximately 140,000 clones in its table, and 90% of those were observed once. The ten largest clonotypes hold about 3.5% of the sample.

The time point label of this sample denotes: baseline before first vaccination. Samples from vaccinated people were obtained from the UK trials COV001 and COV002, which included a single-blind randomized controlled phase 2/3 trial of AZD1222 (ChAdOx1 nCoV-19) in healthy adults. For TCRbeta chain sequencing, PBMC samples were collected from trial participants at day 0 and at day 28 after the second dose. This clone has only one observation. Its antigen remains undetermined. The record has no base qualities; no much larger clone is one base away. This specimen consisted of peripheral blood, obtained on day 0 of AZD1222 vaccination. This sequence originates from an adult in good health.

The CDR3 amino acid sequence is: CASSVTSGGPSTDTQYF. The DNA sequence is as follows: TGTGCCAGCAGCGTAACTAGCGGGGGGCCTAGCACAGATACGCAGTATTTT. The chain links TRBV9 with TRBJ2-3; the central 12 bases match TRBD2. Via the germline V gene, CDR1 is SGDLS and CDR2 YYNGEE. V is cut back by 1 base and J by 0 bases, with 3 bases in the junction unmatched. The CDR3 numbers 17 residues from cysteine through phenylalanine. The only DNA kept is the CDR3, 51 bases in frame from the first base.